The 30 T cell receptor beta chains listed next were all sequenced from one sample in a study of neurological immune-mediated disorders. Each CDR3 protein gets one entry after TCRdb re-called the 5' RACE reads with MiXCR. There are tens of thousands of distinct CDR3 sequences in the sample; around 21% occur only once, and around 27% lies in the top ten. Sequencing was performed on CD4+ T cells from blood. These receptors came from a man between 50 and 59 years old with HTLV-1-associated myelopathy (HAM/TSP).

The chain links TRBV29-1 to TRBJ1-5, with a possible D match to TRBD1 (5 bases). The V gene lost 6 bases and the J gene lost 5 bases, with 14 bases spanning the gap. The germline V gene has CDR1 SQVTM and CDR2 ANQGSEA. This CDR3 is 13 amino acids long. The CDR3 DNA reads TGCAGCGTCGCGTGGGGGGATCATCAGCCCCAGCATTTT. This gives the protein CSVAWGDHQPQHF.

The gene calls are TRBV3-1 and TRBJ2-3; 9 bases align to TRBD2. The CDR3 covers 16 residues. CDR1 is LGHDT and CDR2 is YNNKEL in the germline V gene (reference sequence). After removal of 2 bases from V and 1 base from J, the junction contained 4 bases not matched to a gene. This CDR3 reads CASSQTSSGGTDTQYF. In DNA form, the CDR3 reads TGTGCCAGCAGCCAAACTTCTAGCGGGGGCACAGATACGCAGTATTTT.

This clonotype was detected many times. V is TRBV5-1 and J is TRBJ1-1; 7 bases match TRBD1. Trimming cost V 0 bases and J 9 bases; bases outside gene matches: 8. CDR1 is SGHRS, CDR2 YFSETQ, per germline. The CDR3 runs 14 residues. The CDR3 coding sequence is TGCGCCAGCAGCTTGGAATGGGACAGAAGGAAAGCTTTCTTT. Its translation: CASSLEWDRRKAFF.

This clonotype was observed a few times. The CDR3 coding sequence is TGTGCCAGCAGCCACGGGACAGTGACCTACAATGAGCAGTTCTTC. Translated, it gives CASSHGTVTYNEQFF. The rearrangement uses TRBV6-6 and TRBJ2-1; 7 bases align to TRBD1. The germline V gene encodes CDR1 MNHNY and CDR2 SVGAGI (reference sequence). The junction had 7 bases not matched to a gene; V was cut back by 6 bases and J by 2 bases. CDR3 length equals 15 residues.

This clonotype was counted many times. The chain couples TRBV6-5 to TRBJ2-7; 8 nucleotides agree with TRBD1. This CDR3 has 15 amino acids. Germline assignment: CDR1 MNHEY and CDR2 SVGAGI. V trimming: 8 bases; J trimming: 3 bases; junction bases outside the gene matches: 12. The chain's CDR3 is CASVSGAGGFYEQYF. For the CDR3, the DNA is TGTGCCAGCGTTTCAGGGGCAGGGGGCTTCTACGAGCAGTACTTC.

The table lists this clonotype with many counts. The V gene is TRBV3-1, the J gene TRBJ1-2, with D maybe TRBD1 (5 bases). Germline CDR1 reads LGHDT; CDR2 reads YNNKEL (reference sequence). The germline V and J ends were trimmed by 2 bases and 4 bases, with 8 bases remaining between them. The CDR3 has 13 amino acids. For the CDR3, the DNA is TGTGCCAGCAGCCAACAGGGACCCTATGGCTACACCTTC. Protein sequence: CASSQQGPYGYTF. The variable domain in full, completed from reference TRBV3-1 and TRBJ1-2, reads DTAVSQTPKYLVTQMGNDKSIKCEQNLGHDTMYWYKQDSKKFLKIMFSYNNKELIINETVPNRFSPKSPDKAHLNLHINSLELGDSAVYFCASSQQGPYGYTFGSGTRLTVV.

This clonotype appeared many times. The chain employs TRBV5-1 and TRBJ2-7; no clear D. Trimming stripped 0 bases from V and 4 bases from J, with 11 bases between. CDR3 length equals 14 residues. Germline V CDR1 and CDR2: SGHRS, YFSETQ. The CDR3 loop reads CASSLAVAPYEQYF. CDR3 nucleotide sequence: TGCGCCAGCAGCTTGGCCGTAGCCCCGTACGAGCAGTACTTC.

This clonotype was seen at least ten times. V gene TRBV4-1 combines with J gene TRBJ1-5, with a possible D match to TRBD1 (6 bases). CDR3 length: 17 residues. Trimming removed 5 bases at V and 1 base at J, with 18 bases between. The germline V gene encodes CDR1 MGHRA and CDR2 YSYEKL. In DNA form, the CDR3 reads TGCGCCAGCAGCGTGTTCCGGGGGGCGGAAAGCAATCAGCCCCAGCATTTT. Its translation: CASSVFRGAESNQPQHF.

This clonotype was found many times. The J gene is TRBJ1-5, the V gene TRBV12-3 or TRBV12-4, with D possibly TRBD1 on 5 matching bases. The V gene lost 6 bases and the J gene lost 4 bases, with 13 bases spanning the gap. CDR3 length: 14 amino acids. The CDR3 region has the DNA TGTGCCAGCAGCAAGGGGACGGCTAATCAGCCCCAGCATTTT. The encoded protein is CASSKGTANQPQHF.

In its sample, this clonotype was seen many times. This rearrangement joins TRBV7-3 to TRBJ2-1; D tentatively fits TRBD1 or TRBD2 (5 bases each). V was cut by 5 bases and J by 2 bases, with 13 bases left in between. Per germline, CDR1 SGHTA and CDR2 FQGTGA. This CDR3 region has 15 residues. CDR3 DNA: TGTGCCAGCAGCCCCCCGGGACCCCCCTACAATGAGCAGTTCTTC. As protein: CASSPPGPPYNEQFF.

As for this clonotype: Since a much larger clone is just one base distant, this may be a read error. The chain uses TRBV3-1 and TRBJ1-5; no clear D. Germline V gene lookup returns CDR1 LGHDT and CDR2 YNNKEL (reference sequence). The CDR3 has 13 residues. This CDR3 is CDSSQAFNQPQHF. CDR3 nucleotide sequence: TGTGACAGCAGCCAAGCCTTTAATCAGCCCCAGCATTTT.

This clonotype was detected a few times. The chain recombines TRBV20-1 with TRBJ2-4; possibly TRBD2 for D (5 bases). The V and J ends lost 5 bases and 1 base respectively, with 12 bases between them. The CDR3 covers 14 residues. Germline loops: CDR1 DFQATT, CDR2 SNEGSKA (reference sequence). This CDR3 reads CSAREASAKNIQYF. The DNA of the CDR3 is TGCAGTGCTCGGGAAGCCTCGGCCAAAAACATTCAGTACTTC.

DNA for the CDR3: TGCGCCAGCTACGGGTCGGGTGAAGCTTTCTTT. Protein: CASYGSGEAFF. The gene calls are TRBV10-1 and TRBJ1-1; no clear D. The CDR3 contains 11 residues. V was clipped by 8 bases and J by 7 bases, with 11 bases between them. Germline-derived CDR1 and CDR2 are WNHNN and SYGVQD (reference sequence).

The chain combines TRBV3-1 with TRBJ2-1, with a possible D match to TRBD2 (6 bases). The CDR3 is 16 residues long. Germline loops: CDR1 LGHDT, CDR2 YNNKEL (reference sequence). V was cut by 4 bases and J by 6 bases, with 19 bases left in between. CDR3 DNA: TGTGCCAGCAGCCTCCGGGGGTCGGGACCCCTCAATGAGCAGTTCTTC. Its translation: CASSLRGSGPLNEQFF.

This clonotype was seen many times. The chain is built from TRBV5-1 and TRBJ1-2; 12 nucleotides line up with TRBD1. The V segment lost 0 bases and the J segment 5 bases; nucleotides outside the gene matches: 5. CDR3 length: 16 amino acids. Germline V lookup: CDR1 SGHRS, CDR2 YFSETQ. The CDR3 bases are TGCGCCAGCAGCTTGGGGGACAGGGGGCGCGTTTATGGCTACACCTTC. Translation: CASSLGDRGRVYGYTF.

This clonotype was observed many times. This chain links TRBV5-1 with TRBJ2-2; 7 bases map to TRBD1. The germline CDR1 and CDR2 sequences are SGHRS and YFSETQ. The CDR3 runs to 13 residues. The V and J ends lost 4 bases and 5 bases, in that order; junction bases with no gene match: 2. The DNA for the CDR3 is TGCGCCAGCAGCCCAGGGGGAACCGGGGAGCTGTTTTTT. Encoded protein: CASSPGGTGELFF.

The table lists this clonotype with many counts. The rearrangement uses TRBV5-6 and TRBJ1-1, with D possibly matching TRBD1 (5 bases). The CDR3 spans 14 residues. The germline gives CDR1 SGHDT, CDR2 YYEEEE. Trimming left V 2 bases short and J 2 bases short, with 10 bases between. The CDR3 nucleotides read TGTGCCAGCAGCTTTAGGGGCCTCAACACTGAAGCTTTCTTT. Protein: CASSFRGLNTEAFF.

Many counts were recorded for this clonotype. The chain joins TRBV5-1 to TRBJ2-5; no clear D. Germline CDR1 SGHRS, CDR2 YFSETQ. V was shortened by 4 bases and J by 1 base, with 8 bases between the two germline ends. The CDR3 has 13 residues. For the CDR3, the DNA is TGCGCCAGCAGCAGATCTCTCCAAGAGACCCAGTACTTC. Amino acid sequence: CASSRSLQETQYF. Supplemented by reference TRBV5-1 and TRBJ2-5, the full variable domain reads KAGVTQTPRYLIKTRGQQVTLSCSPISGHRSVSWYQQTPGQGLQFLFEYFSETQRNKGNFPGRFSGRQFSNSRSEMNVSTLELGDSALYLCASSRSLQETQYFGPGTRLLVL.

This clonotype has a count of ten or more. The V call is TRBV29-1, the J call TRBJ1-2; 7 nucleotides line up with TRBD1. After removal of 3 bases from V and 5 bases from J, the junction contained 9 bases not matched to a gene. Germline-derived CDR1 and CDR2 are SQVTM and ANQGSEA. The CDR3 runs 14 residues. The CDR3 spells CSVDKHRGWYGYTF. The CDR3 bases are TGCAGCGTTGACAAACACAGGGGATGGTATGGCTACACCTTC.

This clonotype has at least ten counts. The rearrangement joins TRBV19 to TRBJ2-1; either TRBD1 or TRBD2 may supply D (5 bases each). Germline V CDR1 and CDR2: LNHDA, SQIVND (reference sequence). V was cut by 7 bases and J by 0 bases, with 16 bases left in between. This CDR3 has 16 amino acids. CDR3 residues: CASTRVGDVSYNEQFF. The CDR3 region has the DNA TGTGCCAGTACCCGGGTTGGGGACGTCTCCTACAATGAGCAGTTCTTC.

This clonotype has more than one count but fewer than ten. The rearrangement links TRBV3-1 to TRBJ2-4, with a possible D match to TRBD2 (6 bases). Germline CDR1 LGHDT, CDR2 YNNKEL (reference sequence). The CDR3 extends over 15 amino acids. Trimming shortened V by 4 bases and J by 3 bases, and 13 bases separated the two germline ends. The CDR3 DNA follows: TGTGCCAGCAGCCCCCAGGAGGGGATCAAAAACATTCAGTACTTC. This gives the protein CASSPQEGIKNIQYF.

This clonotype was counted at least ten times. The genes are TRBV7-6 and TRBJ2-1, with D possibly matching TRBD2 (7 bases). Germline assignment: CDR1 SGHVS and CDR2 FNYEAQ. The CDR3 consists of 18 residues. Trimming left V 5 bases short and J 1 base short, with 21 bases between. Here the CDR3 DNA reads TGTGCCAGCAGCCCCGGGATTGCGGGGGCCGCTTCCTACAATGAGCAGTTCTTC. Translation: CASSPGIAGAASYNEQFF. Complete variable domain (other parts from reference TRBV7-6 and TRBJ2-1): GAGVSQSPRYKVTKRGQDVALRCDPISGHVSLYWYRQALGQGPEFLTYFNYEAQQDKSGLPNDRFSAERPEGSISTLTIQRTEQRDSAMYRCASSPGIAGAASYNEQFFGPGTRLTVL.

This clonotype has a count of ten or more. This chain connects TRBV7-2 to TRBJ1-1, with unresolved D. The CDR3 length is 14 residues. Per the germline V gene, CDR1 is SGHTA and CDR2 is FQGNSA. Trimming took off 3 bases at V and 4 bases at J, with 12 bases between the two ends. CDR3 DNA: TGTGCCAGCAGCTTGGCCAGGTCCGGCACTGAAGCTTTCTTT. It translates to CASSLARSGTEAFF. Full variable domain (outside the CDR3, taken from reference TRBV7-2 and TRBJ1-1): GAGVSQSPSNKVTEKGKDVELRCDPISGHTALYWYRQSLGQGLEFLIYFQGNSAPDKSGLPSDRFSAERTGGSVSTLTIQRTQQEDSAVYLCASSLARSGTEAFFGQGTRLTVV.

This clonotype was found many times. The chain recombines TRBV20-1 with TRBJ1-1; D is unresolved. V was trimmed by 6 bases and J by 1 base, leaving 15 bases between them. The V gene's germline CDR1 is DFQATT and CDR2 SNEGSKA (reference sequence). The CDR3 length is 14 residues. The CDR3 loop is CSAMDPAGNTEAFF. In DNA, the CDR3 is TGCAGTGCCATGGATCCCGCGGGGAACACTGAAGCTTTCTTT.

This clonotype was seen ten or more times. The chain links TRBV20-1 to TRBJ1-2; D possibly corresponds to TRBD1 (5 bases). Per germline, CDR1 DFQATT and CDR2 SNEGSKA (reference sequence). V shed 1 base and J shed 8 bases, with 14 bases lying between them. The CDR3 runs 13 residues. The CDR3 region has the DNA TGCAGTGCTAGAGCAAATAGGGGAATCGGCTACACCTTC. It is translated as CSARANRGIGYTF.

By sample share, this clonotype is medium-sized. The V call is TRBV3-1, the J call TRBJ1-2; TRBD1 aligns across 7 bases. V lost 0 bases and J lost 5; bases outside the gene matches: 6. Germline CDR1 reads LGHDT; CDR2 reads YNNKEL (reference sequence). The CDR3 contains 15 residues. CDR3 protein: CASSQDTRGDYGYTF. The CDR3 DNA is TGTGCCAGCAGCCAAGATACCAGGGGGGATTATGGCTACACCTTC.

This clonotype was found many times. The V call is TRBV5-1, the J call TRBJ2-1, with TRBD2 matching over 13 bases. The CDR3 is 17 amino acids. In germline, CDR1 is SGHRS, CDR2 YFSETQ. V was clipped by 3 bases and J by 0 bases; unmatched bases: 3. The CDR3 protein is CASSSGLAGSSYNEQFF. The CDR3 DNA is TGCGCCAGCAGCTCGGGACTAGCGGGGAGCTCCTACAATGAGCAGTTCTTC.

V gene TRBV20-1 combines with J gene TRBJ2-1; 12 bases match TRBD2. The germline gives CDR1 DFQATT, CDR2 SNEGSKA (reference sequence). The junction had 9 bases not matched to a gene; V was cut back by 5 bases and J by 4 bases. CDR3 length: 16 residues. CDR3 protein: CSAGSWTSGKYNEQFF. DNA of the CDR3: TGCAGTGCTGGAAGTTGGACTAGCGGGAAATACAATGAGCAGTTCTTC.

This clonotype appeared many times. The CDR3 reads CASSSVPVGASNQPQHF. CDR3 DNA sequence: TGCGCCAGCAGCTCGGTCCCAGTAGGAGCCTCCAATCAGCCCCAGCATTTT. The V gene is TRBV5-1, the J gene TRBJ1-5; no clear D gene. This CDR3 spans 17 amino acids. Trimming cost V 3 bases and J 3 bases, with 19 bases left between them. Germline CDR1 reads SGHRS; CDR2 reads YFSETQ.

This clonotype appeared many times. The chain combines TRBV19 with TRBJ1-1; TRBD1 matches at 9 bases. CDR1 is LNHDA, CDR2 SQIVND, per germline (reference sequence). The CDR3 length is 15 residues. J was trimmed by 5 bases and V by 5 bases; bases with no gene match: 9. The CDR3 DNA reads as TGTGCCAGTAGTCCGGGACAGGGACGAACGACTGAAGCTTTCTTT. The encoded protein is CASSPGQGRTTEAFF.